This T cell receptor beta chain was observed in a study of T cells in Graves' hyperthyroidism and ophthalmopathy. V dropped 6 bases and J dropped 4 bases, with 10 bases sitting between them. CDR1 and CDR2 from the germline V gene are ENHRY and SYGVKD. The CDR3 spans 13 residues. Any patient presenting with uncontrolled infection, other autoimmune disease, pregnancy or lactation was left out. The TCR beta CDR3 regions underwent amplification using RNA transcripts as the source. RT-PCR in the first round (using the HTBI primer set) targeted the TCR CDR3. TCRdb re-called the multiplex PCR reads with MiXCR, one entry per CDR3 protein. The sample yields 500,000 to 800,000 distinct CDR3 sequences, about 45% seen once.

This receptor was obtained from an adult man with Graves' disease, either hyperthyroidism or ophthalmopathy (not recorded which). The source material was peripheral blood or thyroid tissue (not recorded which). This chain connects TRBV10-3 to TRBJ1-5, with D possibly TRBD1 on 5 matching bases. CDR3 region: CAIRGGGNQPQHF. CDR3 DNA: TGTGCCATCAGGGGCGGGGGGAATCAGCCCCAGCATTTT.